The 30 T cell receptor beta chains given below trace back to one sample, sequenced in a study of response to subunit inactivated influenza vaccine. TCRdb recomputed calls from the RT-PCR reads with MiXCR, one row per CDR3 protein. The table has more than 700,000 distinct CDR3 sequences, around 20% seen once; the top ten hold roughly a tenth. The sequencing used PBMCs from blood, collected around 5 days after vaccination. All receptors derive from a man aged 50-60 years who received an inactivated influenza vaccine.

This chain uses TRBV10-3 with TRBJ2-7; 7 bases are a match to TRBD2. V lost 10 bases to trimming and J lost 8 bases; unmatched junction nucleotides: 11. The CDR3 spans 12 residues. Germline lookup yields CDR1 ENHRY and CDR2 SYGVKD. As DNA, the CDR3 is TGTGCCACCCAAGCGGGGACCCGCCAGCAGTACTTC. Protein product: CATQAGTRQQYF.

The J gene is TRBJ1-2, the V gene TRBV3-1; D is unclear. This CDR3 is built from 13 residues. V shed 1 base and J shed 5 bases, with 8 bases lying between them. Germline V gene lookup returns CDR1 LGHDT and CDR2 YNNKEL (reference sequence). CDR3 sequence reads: CASSQGPGYGYTF. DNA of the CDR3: TGTGCCAGCAGCCAAGGGCCCGGATATGGCTACACCTTC. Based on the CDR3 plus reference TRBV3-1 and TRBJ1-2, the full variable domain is DTAVSQTPKYLVTQMGNDKSIKCEQNLGHDTMYWYKQDSKKFLKIMFSYNNKELIINETVPNRFSPKSPDKAHLNLHINSLELGDSAVYFCASSQGPGYGYTFGSGTRLTVV.

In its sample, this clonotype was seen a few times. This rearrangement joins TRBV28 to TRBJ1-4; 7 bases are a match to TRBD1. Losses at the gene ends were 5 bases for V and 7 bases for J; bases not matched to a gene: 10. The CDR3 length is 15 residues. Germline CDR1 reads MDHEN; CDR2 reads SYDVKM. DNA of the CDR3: TGTGCCAGCAGTATTCAGGGGGGCGGTGTTGAAAAACTGTTTTTT. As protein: CASSIQGGGVEKLFF.

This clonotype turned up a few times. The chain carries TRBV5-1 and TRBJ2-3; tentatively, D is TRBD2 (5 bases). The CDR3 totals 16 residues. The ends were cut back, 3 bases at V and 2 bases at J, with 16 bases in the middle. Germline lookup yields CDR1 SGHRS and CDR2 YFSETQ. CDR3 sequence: CASSSQKGVPTDTQYF. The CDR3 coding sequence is TGCGCCAGCAGCTCACAGAAGGGAGTCCCCACAGATACGCAGTATTTT.

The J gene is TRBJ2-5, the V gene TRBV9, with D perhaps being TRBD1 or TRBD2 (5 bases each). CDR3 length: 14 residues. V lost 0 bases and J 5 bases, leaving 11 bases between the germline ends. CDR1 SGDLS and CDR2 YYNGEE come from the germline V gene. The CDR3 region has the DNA TGTGCCAGCAGCGTAGGAGGGGCCGGGGAGACCCAGTACTTC. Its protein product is CASSVGGAGETQYF.

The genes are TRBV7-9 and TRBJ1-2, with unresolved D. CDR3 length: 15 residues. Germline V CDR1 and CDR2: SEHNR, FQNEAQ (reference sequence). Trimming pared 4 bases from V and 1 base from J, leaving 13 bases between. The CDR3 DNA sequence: TGTGCCAGCAGCTCCATGCGGCCCGTTAACTATGGCTACACCTTC. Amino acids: CASSSMRPVNYGYTF.

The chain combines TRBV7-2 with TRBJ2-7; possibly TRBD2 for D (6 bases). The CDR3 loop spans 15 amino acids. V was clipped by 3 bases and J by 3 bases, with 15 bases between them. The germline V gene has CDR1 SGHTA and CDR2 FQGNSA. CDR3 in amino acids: CASSFRGNVLYEQYF. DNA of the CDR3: TGTGCCAGCAGCTTTCGGGGGAACGTCCTCTACGAGCAGTACTTC.

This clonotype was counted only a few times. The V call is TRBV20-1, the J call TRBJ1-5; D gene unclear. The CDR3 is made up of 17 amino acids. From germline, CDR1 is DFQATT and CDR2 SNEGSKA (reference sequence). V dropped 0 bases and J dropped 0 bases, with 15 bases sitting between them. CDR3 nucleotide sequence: TGCAGTGCTAGAGATAACTTCAGACACCCTAGCAATCAGCCCCAGCATTTT. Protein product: CSARDNFRHPSNQPQHF.

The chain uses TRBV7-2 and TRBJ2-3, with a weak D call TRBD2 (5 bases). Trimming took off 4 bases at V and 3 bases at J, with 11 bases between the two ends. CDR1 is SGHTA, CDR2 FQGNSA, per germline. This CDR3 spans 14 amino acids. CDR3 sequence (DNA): TGTGCCAGCAGCTCCCGCCGGGGTACAGATACGCAGTATTTT. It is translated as CASSSRRGTDTQYF.

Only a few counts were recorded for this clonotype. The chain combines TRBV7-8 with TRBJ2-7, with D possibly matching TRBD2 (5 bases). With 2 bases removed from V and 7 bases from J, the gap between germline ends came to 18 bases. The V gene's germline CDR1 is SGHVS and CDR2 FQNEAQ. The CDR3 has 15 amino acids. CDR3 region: CASSLFGVVVDEQYF. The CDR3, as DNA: TGTGCCAGCAGCTTATTCGGGGTTGTTGTAGATGAGCAGTACTTC.

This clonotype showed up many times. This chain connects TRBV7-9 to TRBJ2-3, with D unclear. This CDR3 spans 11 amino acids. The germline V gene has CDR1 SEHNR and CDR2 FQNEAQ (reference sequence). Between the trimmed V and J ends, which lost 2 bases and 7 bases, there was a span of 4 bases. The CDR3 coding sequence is TGTGCCAGCAGCTTAAGATATACGCAGTATTTT. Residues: CASSLRYTQYF.

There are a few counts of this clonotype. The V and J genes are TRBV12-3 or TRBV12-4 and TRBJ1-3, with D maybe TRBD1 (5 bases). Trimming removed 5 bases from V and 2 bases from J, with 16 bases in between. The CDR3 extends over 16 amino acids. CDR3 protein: CASSRDRTRTGNTIYF. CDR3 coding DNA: TGTGCCAGCAGTCGGGACCGTACCCGCACTGGAAACACCATATATTTT.

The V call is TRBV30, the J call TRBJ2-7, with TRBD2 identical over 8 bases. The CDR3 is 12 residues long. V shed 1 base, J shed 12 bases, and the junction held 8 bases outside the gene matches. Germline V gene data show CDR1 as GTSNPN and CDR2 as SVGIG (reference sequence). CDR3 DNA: TGTGCCTGGAGTGCAGAAGGACTAGCTTTGTACTTC. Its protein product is CAWSAEGLALYF.

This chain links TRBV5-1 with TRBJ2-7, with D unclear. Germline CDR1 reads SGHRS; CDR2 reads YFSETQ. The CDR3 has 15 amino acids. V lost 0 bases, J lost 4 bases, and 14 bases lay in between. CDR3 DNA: TGCGCCAGCAGCTTGGAGGCGCGAGCCTGGTACGAGCAGTACTTC. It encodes CASSLEARAWYEQYF.

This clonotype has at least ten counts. The CDR3 loop reads CASSLGSSGRYNEQFF. The CDR3 DNA reads TGTGCCAGCAGTTTAGGCTCTAGCGGGAGGTACAATGAGCAGTTCTTC. The rearrangement links TRBV27 to TRBJ2-1, with 11 bases matching TRBD2. CDR1 is MNHEY, CDR2 SMNVEV, per germline (reference sequence). The V and J ends lost 2 bases and 4 bases, in that order; junction bases with no gene match: 4. The CDR3 contains 16 residues.

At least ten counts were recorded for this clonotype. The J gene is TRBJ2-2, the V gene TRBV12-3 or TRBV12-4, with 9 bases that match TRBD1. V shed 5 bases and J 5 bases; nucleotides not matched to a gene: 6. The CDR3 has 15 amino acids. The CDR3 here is CASSVGQGRTGELFF. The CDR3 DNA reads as TGTGCCAGCAGTGTGGGACAGGGTCGGACCGGGGAGCTGTTTTTT.

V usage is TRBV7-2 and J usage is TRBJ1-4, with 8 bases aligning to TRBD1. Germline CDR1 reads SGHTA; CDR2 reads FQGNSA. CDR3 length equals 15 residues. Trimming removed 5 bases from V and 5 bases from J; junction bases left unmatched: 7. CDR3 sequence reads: CASSIGNRGNEKLFF. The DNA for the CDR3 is TGTGCCAGCAGCATAGGAAACAGGGGGAATGAAAAACTGTTTTTT.

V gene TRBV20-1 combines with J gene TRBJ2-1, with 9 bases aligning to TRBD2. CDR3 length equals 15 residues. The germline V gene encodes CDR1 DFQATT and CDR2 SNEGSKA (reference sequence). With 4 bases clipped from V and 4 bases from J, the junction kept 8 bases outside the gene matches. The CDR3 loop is CSAKNLAGPYNEQFF. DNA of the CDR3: TGCAGTGCTAAAAATCTAGCGGGGCCTTACAATGAGCAGTTCTTC.

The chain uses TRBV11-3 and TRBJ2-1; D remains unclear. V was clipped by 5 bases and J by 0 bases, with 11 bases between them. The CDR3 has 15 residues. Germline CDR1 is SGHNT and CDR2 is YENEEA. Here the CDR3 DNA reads TGTGCCAGCAGCCCGCTCCCCCTCTCCTACAATGAGCAGTTCTTC. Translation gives CASSPLPLSYNEQFF.

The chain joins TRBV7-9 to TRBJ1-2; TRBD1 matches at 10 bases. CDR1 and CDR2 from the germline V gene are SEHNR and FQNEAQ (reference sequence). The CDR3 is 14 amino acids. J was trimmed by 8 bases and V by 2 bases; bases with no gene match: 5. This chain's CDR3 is CASSLNRDRGGYTF. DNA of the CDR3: TGTGCCAGCAGCTTAAATCGGGACAGGGGCGGCTACACCTTC.

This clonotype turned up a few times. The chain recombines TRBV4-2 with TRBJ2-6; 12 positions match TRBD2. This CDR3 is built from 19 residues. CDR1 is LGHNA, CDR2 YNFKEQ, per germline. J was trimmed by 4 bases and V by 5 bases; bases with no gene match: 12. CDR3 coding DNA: TGTGCCAGCAGCGAAATACTAGCGGGGGGAACGGGAGGGGCCAACGTCCTGACTTTC. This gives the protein CASSEILAGGTGGANVLTF.

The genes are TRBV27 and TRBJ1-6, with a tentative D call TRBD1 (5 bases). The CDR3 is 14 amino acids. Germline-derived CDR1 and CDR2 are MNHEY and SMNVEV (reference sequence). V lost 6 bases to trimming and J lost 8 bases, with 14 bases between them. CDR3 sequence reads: CASRELRGDSPLHF. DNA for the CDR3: TGTGCCAGCAGGGAGCTGAGGGGAGATTCACCCCTCCACTTT.

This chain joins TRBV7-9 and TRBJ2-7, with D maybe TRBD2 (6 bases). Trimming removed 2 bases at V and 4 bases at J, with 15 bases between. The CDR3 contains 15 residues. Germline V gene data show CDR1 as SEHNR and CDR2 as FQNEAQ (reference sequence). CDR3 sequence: CASSLSGSSGYEQYF. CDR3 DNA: TGTGCCAGCAGCTTATCCGGGAGTTCGGGATACGAGCAGTACTTC.

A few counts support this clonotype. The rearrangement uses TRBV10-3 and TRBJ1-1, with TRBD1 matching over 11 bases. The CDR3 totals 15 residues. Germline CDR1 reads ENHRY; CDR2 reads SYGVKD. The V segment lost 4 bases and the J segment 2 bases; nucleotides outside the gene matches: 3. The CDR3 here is CAISGTGGRNTEAFF. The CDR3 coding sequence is TGTGCCATCAGTGGGACAGGGGGCCGAAACACTGAAGCTTTCTTT.

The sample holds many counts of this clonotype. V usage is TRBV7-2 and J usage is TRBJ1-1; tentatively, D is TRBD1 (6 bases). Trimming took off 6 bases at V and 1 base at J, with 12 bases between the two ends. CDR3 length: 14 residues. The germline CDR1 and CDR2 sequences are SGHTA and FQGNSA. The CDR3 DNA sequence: TGTGCCAGCAGGGCCGGGACACCGAACACTGAAGCTTTCTTT. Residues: CASRAGTPNTEAFF.

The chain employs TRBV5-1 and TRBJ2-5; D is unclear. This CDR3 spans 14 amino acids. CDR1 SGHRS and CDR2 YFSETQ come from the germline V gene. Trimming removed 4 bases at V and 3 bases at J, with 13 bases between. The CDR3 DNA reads TGCGCCAGCAGCCCCCGGGCCCGGGAAGAGACCCAGTACTTC. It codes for CASSPRAREETQYF.

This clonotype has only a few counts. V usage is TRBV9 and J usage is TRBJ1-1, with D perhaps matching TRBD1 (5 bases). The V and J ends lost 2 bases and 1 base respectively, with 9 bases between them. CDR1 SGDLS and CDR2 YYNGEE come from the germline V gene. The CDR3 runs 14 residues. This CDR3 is CASSVRVTNTEAFF. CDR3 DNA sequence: TGTGCCAGCAGCGTCAGGGTAACGAACACTGAAGCTTTCTTT.

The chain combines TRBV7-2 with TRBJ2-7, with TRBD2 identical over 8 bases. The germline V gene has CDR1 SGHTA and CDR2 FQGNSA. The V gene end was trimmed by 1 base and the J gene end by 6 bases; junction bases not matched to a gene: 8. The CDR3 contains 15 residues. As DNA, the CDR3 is TGTGCCAGCAGCTTAGTGATAGCGGGGTATGGCGAGCAGTACTTC. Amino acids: CASSLVIAGYGEQYF. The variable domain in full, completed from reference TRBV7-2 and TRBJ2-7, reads GAGVSQSPSNKVTEKGKDVELRCDPISGHTALYWYRQSLGQGLEFLIYFQGNSAPDKSGLPSDRFSAERTGGSVSTLTIQRTQQEDSAVYLCASSLVIAGYGEQYFGPGTRLTVT.

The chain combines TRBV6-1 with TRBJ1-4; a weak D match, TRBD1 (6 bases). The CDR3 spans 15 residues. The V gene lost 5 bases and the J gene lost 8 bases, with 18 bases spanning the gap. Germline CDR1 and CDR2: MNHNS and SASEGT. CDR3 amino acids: CASSRDPGTREKLFF. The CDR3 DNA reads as TGTGCCAGCAGTCGCGATCCCGGGACACGGGAAAAACTGTTTTTT.

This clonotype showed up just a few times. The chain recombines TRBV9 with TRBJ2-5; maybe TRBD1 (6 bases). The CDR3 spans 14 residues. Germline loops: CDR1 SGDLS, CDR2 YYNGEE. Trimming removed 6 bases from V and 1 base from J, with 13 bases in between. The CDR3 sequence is CASTPGTFQETQYF. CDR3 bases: TGTGCCAGCACCCCCGGGACATTCCAAGAGACCCAGTACTTC. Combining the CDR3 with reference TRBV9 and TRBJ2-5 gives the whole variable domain DSGVTQTPKHLITATGQRVTLRCSPRSGDLSVYWYQQSLDQGLQFLIQYYNGEERAKGNILERFSAQQFPDLHSELNLSSLELGDSALYFCASTPGTFQETQYFGPGTRLLVL.